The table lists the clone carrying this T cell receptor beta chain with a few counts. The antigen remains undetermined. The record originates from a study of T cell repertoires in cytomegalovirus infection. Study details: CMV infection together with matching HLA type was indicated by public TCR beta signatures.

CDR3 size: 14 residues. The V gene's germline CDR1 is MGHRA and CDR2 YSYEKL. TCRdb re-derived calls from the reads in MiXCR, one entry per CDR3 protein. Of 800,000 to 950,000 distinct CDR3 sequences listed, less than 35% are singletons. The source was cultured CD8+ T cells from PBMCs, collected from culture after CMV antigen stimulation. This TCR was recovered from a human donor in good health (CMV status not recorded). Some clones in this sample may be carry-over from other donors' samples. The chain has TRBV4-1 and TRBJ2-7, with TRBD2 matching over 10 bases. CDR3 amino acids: CASSQGAGGHEQYV. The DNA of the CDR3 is TGTGCCAGCAGCCAGGGAGCGGGGGGGCACGAGCAGTACGTC.